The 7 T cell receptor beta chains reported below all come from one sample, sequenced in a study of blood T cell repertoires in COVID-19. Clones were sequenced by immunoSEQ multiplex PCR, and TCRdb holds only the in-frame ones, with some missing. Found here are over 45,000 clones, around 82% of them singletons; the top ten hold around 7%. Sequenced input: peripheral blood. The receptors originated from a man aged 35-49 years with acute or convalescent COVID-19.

The CDR3 sequence: CASSWGDRDGTEAFF. DNA for the CDR3: TGCGCCAGCAGCTGGGGGGACAGGGATGGCACTGAAGCTTTCTTT. The chain combines TRBV5-1 with TRBJ1-1, with 9 bases that match TRBD1. J was trimmed by 4 bases and V by 3 bases; bases with no gene match: 7. The CDR3 sequence is 15 residues long. Germline lookup yields CDR1 SGHRS and CDR2 YFSETQ. The whole variable domain, remainder taken from reference TRBV5-1 and TRBJ1-1, is KAGVTQTPRYLIKTRGQQVTLSCSPISGHRSVSWYQQTPGQGLQFLFEYFSETQRNKGNFPGRFSGRQFSNSRSEMNVSTLELGDSALYLCASSWGDRDGTEAFFGQGTRLTVV.

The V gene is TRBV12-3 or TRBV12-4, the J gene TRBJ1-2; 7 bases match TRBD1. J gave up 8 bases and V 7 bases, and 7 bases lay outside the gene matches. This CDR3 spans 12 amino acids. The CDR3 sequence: CASTIQGWGYTF. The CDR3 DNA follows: TGTGCCAGCACCATACAGGGGTGGGGCTACACCTTC.

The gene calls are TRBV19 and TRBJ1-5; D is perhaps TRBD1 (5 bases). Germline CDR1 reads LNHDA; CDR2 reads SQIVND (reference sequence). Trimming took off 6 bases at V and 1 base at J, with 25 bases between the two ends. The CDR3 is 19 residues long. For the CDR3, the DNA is TGTGCCAGTAGCACCACCTCCCGGGCCCCGGGGGGAAGCAATCAGCCCCAGCATTTT. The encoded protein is CASSTTSRAPGGSNQPQHF.

The CDR3 region has the DNA TGTGCCTGGAGTGCCCGGGGGGGCTCCGATACGCAGTATTTT. Amino acids: CAWSARGGSDTQYF. The rearrangement links TRBV30 to TRBJ2-3; TRBD2 matches 8 bases. Losses at the gene ends were 1 base for V and 6 bases for J; bases not matched to a gene: 6. The CDR3 has 14 amino acids. CDR1 GTSNPN and CDR2 SVGIG come from the germline V gene (reference sequence).

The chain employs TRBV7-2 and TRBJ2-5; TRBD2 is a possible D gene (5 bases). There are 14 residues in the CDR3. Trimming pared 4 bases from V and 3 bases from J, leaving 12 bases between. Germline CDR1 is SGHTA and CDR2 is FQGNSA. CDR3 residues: CASSSGVLKETQYF. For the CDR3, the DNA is TGTGCCAGCAGCTCCGGGGTTTTAAAAGAGACCCAGTACTTC.

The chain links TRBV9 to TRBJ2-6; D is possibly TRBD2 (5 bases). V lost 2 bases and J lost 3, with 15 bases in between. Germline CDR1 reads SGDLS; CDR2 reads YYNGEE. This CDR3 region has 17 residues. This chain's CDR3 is CASSVWESANGANVLTF. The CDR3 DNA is TGTGCCAGCAGCGTGTGGGAGTCAGCAAATGGGGCCAACGTCCTGACTTTC.

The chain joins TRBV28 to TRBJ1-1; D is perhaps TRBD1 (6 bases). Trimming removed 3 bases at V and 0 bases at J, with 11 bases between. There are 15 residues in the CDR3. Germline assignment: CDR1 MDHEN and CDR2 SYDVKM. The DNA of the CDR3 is TGTGCCAGCAGTTTTAGGGGGACACTGAACACTGAAGCTTTCTTT. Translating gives CASSFRGTLNTEAFF.